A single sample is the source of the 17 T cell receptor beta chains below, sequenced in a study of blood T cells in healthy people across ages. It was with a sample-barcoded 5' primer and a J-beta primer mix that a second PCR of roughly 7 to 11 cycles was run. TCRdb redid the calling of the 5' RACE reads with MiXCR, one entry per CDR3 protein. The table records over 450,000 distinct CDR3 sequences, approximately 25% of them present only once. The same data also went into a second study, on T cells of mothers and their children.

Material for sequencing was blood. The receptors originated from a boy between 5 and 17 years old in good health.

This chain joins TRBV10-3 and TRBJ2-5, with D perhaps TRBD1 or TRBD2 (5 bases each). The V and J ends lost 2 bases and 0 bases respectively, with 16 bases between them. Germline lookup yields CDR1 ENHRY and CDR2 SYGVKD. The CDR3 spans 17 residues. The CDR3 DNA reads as TGTGCCATCAGTGAGGGGGACGTATCAGCGTACCAAGAGACCCAGTACTTC. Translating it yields CAISEGDVSAYQETQYF.

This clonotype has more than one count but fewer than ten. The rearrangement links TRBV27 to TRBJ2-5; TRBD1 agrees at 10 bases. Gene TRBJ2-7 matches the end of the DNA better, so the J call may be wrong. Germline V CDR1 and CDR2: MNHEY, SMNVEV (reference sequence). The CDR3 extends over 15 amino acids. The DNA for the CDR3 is TGTGCCAGCAGTTTAAAGGGACAGGGGTTCTACGAGCAGTACTTC. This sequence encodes CASSLKGQGFYEQYF.

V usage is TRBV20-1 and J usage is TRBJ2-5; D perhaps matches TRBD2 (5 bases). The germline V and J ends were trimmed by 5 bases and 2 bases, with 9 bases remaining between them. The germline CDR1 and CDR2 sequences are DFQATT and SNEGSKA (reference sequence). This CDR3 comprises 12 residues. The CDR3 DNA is TGCAGTGCTCGGTGGACTCAAGAGACCCAGTACTTC. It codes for CSARWTQETQYF.

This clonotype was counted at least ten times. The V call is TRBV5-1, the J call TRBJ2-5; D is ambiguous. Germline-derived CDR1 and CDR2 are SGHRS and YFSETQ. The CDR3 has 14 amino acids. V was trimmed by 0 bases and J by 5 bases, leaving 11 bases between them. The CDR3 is CASSLGAALETQYF. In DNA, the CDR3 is TGCGCCAGCAGCTTGGGGGCTGCTTTGGAGACCCAGTACTTC.

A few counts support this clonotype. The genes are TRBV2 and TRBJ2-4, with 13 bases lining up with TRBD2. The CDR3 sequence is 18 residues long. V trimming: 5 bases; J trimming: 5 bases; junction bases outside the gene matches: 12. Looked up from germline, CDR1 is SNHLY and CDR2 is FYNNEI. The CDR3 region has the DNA TGTGCCAGCAGTCCTGGACTAGCGGGAGCCGTTGAGGAAAACATTCAGTACTTC. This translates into CASSPGLAGAVEENIQYF. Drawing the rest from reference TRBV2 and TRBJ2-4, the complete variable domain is EPEVTQTPSHQVTQMGQEVILRCVPISNHLYFYWYRQILGQKVEFLVSFYNNEISEKSEIFDDQFSVERPDGSNFTLKIRSTKLEDSAMYFCASSPGLAGAVEENIQYFGAGTRLSVL.

The CDR3 loop is CASSSYPIAGGPDEQFF. Here the CDR3 DNA reads TGTGCCAGCAGCTCGTACCCTATAGCGGGAGGGCCCGATGAGCAGTTCTTC. This sequence joins TRBV11-2 and TRBJ2-1; the match to TRBD2 covers 11 bases. Germline V gene data show CDR1 as SGHAT and CDR2 as FQNNGV. The CDR3 extends over 17 amino acids. V lost 4 bases, J lost 8 bases, and 13 bases stayed unmatched.

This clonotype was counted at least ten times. In DNA form, the CDR3 reads TGTGCCAGCAGTGATACTAGCGGGGGGGCCGGCTCCTACGAGCAGTACTTC. Encoded protein: CASSDTSGGAGSYEQYF. The chain combines TRBV2 with TRBJ2-7; 13 positions agree with TRBD2. V lost 3 bases and J lost 0; bases outside the gene matches: 5. The length of the CDR3 is 17 residues. Germline-derived CDR1 and CDR2 are SNHLY and FYNNEI.

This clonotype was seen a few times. CDR3 coding DNA: TGTGCCAGCAGCCCGGACACCCACCGTATGCCCCAGCATTTT. Its translation is CASSPDTHRMPQHF. The V call is TRBV7-2, the J call TRBJ1-5; the D gene is possibly TRBD1 (5 bases). The germline gives CDR1 SGHTA, CDR2 FQGNSA. This CDR3 is built from 14 residues. V was cut by 5 bases and J by 9 bases, with 17 bases left in between.

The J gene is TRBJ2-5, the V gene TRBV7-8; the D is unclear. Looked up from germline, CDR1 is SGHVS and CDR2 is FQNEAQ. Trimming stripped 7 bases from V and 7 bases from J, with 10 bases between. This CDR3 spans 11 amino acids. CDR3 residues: CASTLGGTQYF. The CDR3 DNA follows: TGTGCCAGCACCCTGGGCGGGACCCAGTACTTC.

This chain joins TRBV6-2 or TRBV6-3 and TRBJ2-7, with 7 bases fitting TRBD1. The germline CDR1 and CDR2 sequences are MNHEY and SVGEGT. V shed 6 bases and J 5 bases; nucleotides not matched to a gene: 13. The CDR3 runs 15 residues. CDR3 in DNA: TGTGCCAGCAGCGGAGTTACAGGGGTTGTACACGAGCAGTACTTC. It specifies CASSGVTGVVHEQYF.

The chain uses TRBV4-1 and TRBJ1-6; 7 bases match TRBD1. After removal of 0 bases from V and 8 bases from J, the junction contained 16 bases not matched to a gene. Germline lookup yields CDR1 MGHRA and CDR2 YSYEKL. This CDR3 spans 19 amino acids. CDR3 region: CASSQEFCESCRGDSPLHF. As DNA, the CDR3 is TGCGCCAGCAGCCAAGAGTTTTGTGAGTCTTGCAGGGGGGATTCACCCCTCCACTTT.

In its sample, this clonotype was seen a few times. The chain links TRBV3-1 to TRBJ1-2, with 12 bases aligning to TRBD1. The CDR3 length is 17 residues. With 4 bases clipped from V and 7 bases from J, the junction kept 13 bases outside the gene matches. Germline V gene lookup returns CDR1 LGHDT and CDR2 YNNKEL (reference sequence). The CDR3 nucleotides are TGTGCCAGCAGCCGGAGGGACAGGGGGCGCGCGACTTTTGGCTACACCTTC. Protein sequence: CASSRRDRGRATFGYTF.

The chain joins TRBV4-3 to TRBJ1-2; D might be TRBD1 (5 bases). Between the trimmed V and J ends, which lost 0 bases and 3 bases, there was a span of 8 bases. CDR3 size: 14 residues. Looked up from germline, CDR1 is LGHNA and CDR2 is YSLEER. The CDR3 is CASSQDVGHYGYTF. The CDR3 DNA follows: TGCGCCAGCAGCCAAGATGTGGGGCACTATGGCTACACCTTC.

The CDR3 coding sequence is TGTGCCAGCAGCTTAGCGATAGCGGGGGATTACACAGATACGCAGTATTTT. Its translation: CASSLAIAGDYTDTQYF. V usage is TRBV7-9 and J usage is TRBJ2-3; TRBD2 aligns across 9 bases. CDR3 length equals 17 residues. The V segment lost 0 bases and the J segment 2 bases; nucleotides outside the gene matches: 6. The germline gives CDR1 SEHNR, CDR2 FQNEAQ (reference sequence).

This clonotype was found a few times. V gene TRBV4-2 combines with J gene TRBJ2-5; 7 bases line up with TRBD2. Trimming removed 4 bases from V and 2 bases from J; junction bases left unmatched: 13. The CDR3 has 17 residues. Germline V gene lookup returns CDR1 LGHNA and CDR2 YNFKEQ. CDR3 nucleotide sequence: TGTGCCAGCAGCCCCGACGGGGCGGGAGAAAGACAAGAGACCCAGTACTTC. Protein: CASSPDGAGERQETQYF.

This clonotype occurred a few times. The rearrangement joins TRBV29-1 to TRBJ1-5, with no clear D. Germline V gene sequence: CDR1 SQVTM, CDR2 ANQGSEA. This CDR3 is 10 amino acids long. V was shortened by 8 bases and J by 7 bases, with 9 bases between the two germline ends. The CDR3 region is CSSPGQPQHF. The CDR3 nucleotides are TGCAGCTCACCTGGACAGCCCCAGCATTTT.

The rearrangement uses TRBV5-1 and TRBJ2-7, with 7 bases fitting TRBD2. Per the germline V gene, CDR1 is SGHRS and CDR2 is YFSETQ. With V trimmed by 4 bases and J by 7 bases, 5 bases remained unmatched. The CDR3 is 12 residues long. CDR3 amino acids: CASSRIAGEQYF. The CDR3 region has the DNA TGCGCCAGCAGCAGGATAGCGGGTGAGCAGTACTTC.